This is a list of T cell receptor beta chains from one sample in a study of cytomegalovirus exposure and HLA in healthy donors. Measured with immunoSEQ multiplex PCR; TCRdb has only the in-frame clones, and not every one. The sample includes around 64,000 clones, 80% to 90% of them seen just once. The sample taken for sequencing was PBMCs. Every receptor here comes from a woman aged 25 to 39 in good health and CMV-seronegative. CDR3s include the opening cysteine and the closing phenylalanine or tryptophan. Each record gives: CDR3 DNA, CDR3 protein, J gene, V gene, D gene, clone size. D genes are given only for firm matches. Expanded clones get a size class; other rows say once, few or many, or leave the size out.

TGTGCCAGCAGCCCCAGGGAATCGACGTACGAGCAGTACTTC	CASSPRESTYEQYF	TRBJ2-7	TRBV11-2	-	once
TGTGCCAGCCGCAGGGCGACCTCCTACGAGCAGTACTTC	CASRRATSYEQYF	TRBJ2-7	TRBV6-5	-	-
TGCGCCAGCAGCCAAGATCGGCTAGCGGGATCCTACAATGAGCAGTTCTTC	CASSQDRLAGSYNEQFF	TRBJ2-1	TRBV4-1	TRBD2	-
TGTGCCAGCAGCCGCGCCTACGAGCAGTACTTC	CASSRAYEQYF	TRBJ2-7	TRBV14	-	-
TGTGCCAGCAGCGTAGTGGTCCAGGTCGGTGAGCAGTTCTTC	CASSVVVQVGEQFF	TRBJ2-1	TRBV9	-	once
TGTGCCTGCTCGGGACTCAACTATGGCTACACCTTC	CACSGLNYGYTF	TRBJ1-2	TRBV30	-	-
TGTGCTGGTTCGGCGGGATATGGCTACACCTTC	CAGSAGYGYTF	TRBJ1-2	TRBV28	-	-
TGTGCCAGCAGTTCGGGTACTAGCGGTACCGGGGAGCTGTTTTTT	CASSSGTSGTGELFF	TRBJ2-2	TRBV6-5	TRBD2	-
TGCAGCGTAGCAACAGGGGGTGGGGAGACCCAGTACTTC	CSVATGGGETQYF	TRBJ2-5	TRBV29-1	TRBD1	-
TGCGCCAGCAGCTTGGTGACACAGATTAGCACAGATACGCAGTATTTT	CASSLVTQISTDTQYF	TRBJ2-3	TRBV5-1	-	-
TGTGCCAGCTCACCGCCAGGGCCAACTAATGAAAAACTGTTTTTT	CASSPPGPTNEKLFF	TRBJ1-4	TRBV18	-	-
TGTGCCAGTAGTATAGGGACAGGCCGCGCTGGGGCCAACGTCCTGACTTTC	CASSIGTGRAGANVLTF	TRBJ2-6	TRBV19	TRBD1	-
TGTGCCAGCAGTCTCACAGGGGCCTGGGGAGAGACCCAGTACTTC	CASSLTGAWGETQYF	TRBJ2-5	TRBV27	TRBD1	-
TGTGCCAGCAGCTGGGGTACAGGGAAGGAGGAAGGTGAAAAACTGTTTTTT	CASSWGTGKEEGEKLFF	TRBJ1-4	TRBV5-4	-	-
TGTGCCAGCTCACCCGAGACAGGGGGAACAGATACGCAGTATTTT	CASSPETGGTDTQYF	TRBJ2-3	TRBV18	TRBD1	-
TGTGCCAGCAGCCAAGGACTAGCGGGAGTTTCAGATACGCAGTATTTT	CASSQGLAGVSDTQYF	TRBJ2-3	TRBV7-9	TRBD2	once
TGTGCCAGACTTTGGACAGGGGGAAGGGGTCAGCCCCAGCATTTT	CARLWTGGRGQPQHF	TRBJ1-5	TRBV30	TRBD1	once
TGTGCCAGCAGTTGGACTAGCGGGAGCTACGAGCAGTACTTC	CASSWTSGSYEQYF	TRBJ2-7	TRBV27	TRBD2	-
TGCGCCAGCAGTAGGGACAGGGGGGCCTACGAGCAGTACTTC	CASSRDRGAYEQYF	TRBJ2-7	TRBV4-3	TRBD1	-
TGTGCCAGCAGCGTAAGCGGTGGTGAGCAGTACTTC	CASSVSGGEQYF	TRBJ2-7	TRBV9	-	-
TGTGCCAGCAGCTTCGGGGTACCCAAAAACATTCAGTACTTC	CASSFGVPKNIQYF	TRBJ2-4	TRBV7-2	-	-
TGTGCCAGCAGTGAACAAGGAGTCGACACTGAAGCTTTCTTT	CASSEQGVDTEAFF	TRBJ1-1	TRBV2	-	-
TGTGCCAGCAGCTTCCGACTAGCCGGGGAGCTGTTTTTT	CASSFRLAGELFF	TRBJ2-2	TRBV9	-	-
TGCGCCAGCAGCCAAGAATGGGACAGGGGGAGTTGGAGCAATCAGCCCCAGCATTTT	CASSQEWDRGSWSNQPQHF	TRBJ1-5	TRBV4-3	TRBD1	-
TGCGCCAGCAGCCGGACAGTGGGACAAAAGGAGACCCAGTACTTC	CASSRTVGQKETQYF	TRBJ2-5	TRBV4-1	-	few
TGCAGCGTCTACACGACAGGGTATGGATTTGGCAATGAGCAGTTCTTC	CSVYTTGYGFGNEQFF	TRBJ2-1	TRBV29-1	TRBD1	-
TGCGCCAGCAGCTTCACCCCCGCTTCAGGTGAGCAGTTCTTC	CASSFTPASGEQFF	TRBJ2-1	TRBV5-1	-	-
TGCGCCAGCAGCCCCCAGGGACTAGCGGGACACGGGGAGCTGTTTTTT	CASSPQGLAGHGELFF	TRBJ2-2	TRBV5-1	TRBD2	-
TGTGCCATCAGTGAGCCGGGACTAGCGGGAGAAGCGTTCAATGAGCAGTTCTTC	CAISEPGLAGEAFNEQFF	TRBJ2-1	TRBV10-3	TRBD2	-
TGTGCCAGCAGGAGGGACTACGAGCAGTACTTC	CASRRDYEQYF	TRBJ2-7	TRBV2	-	-
TGTGCCTGGAGTGTAAACAGCCCATGGGAAGCTTTCTTT	CAWSVNSPWEAFF	TRBJ1-1	TRBV30	-	-
TGTGCCACCTCCGCACAGGGGAACACTGAAGCTTTCTTT	CATSAQGNTEAFF	TRBJ1-1	TRBV9	-	-
TGTGCCAGCAGCTCCCTATCAGGGGGCGTTGACTACGAGCAGTACTTC	CASSSLSGGVDYEQYF	TRBJ2-7	TRBV7-9	TRBD1	once